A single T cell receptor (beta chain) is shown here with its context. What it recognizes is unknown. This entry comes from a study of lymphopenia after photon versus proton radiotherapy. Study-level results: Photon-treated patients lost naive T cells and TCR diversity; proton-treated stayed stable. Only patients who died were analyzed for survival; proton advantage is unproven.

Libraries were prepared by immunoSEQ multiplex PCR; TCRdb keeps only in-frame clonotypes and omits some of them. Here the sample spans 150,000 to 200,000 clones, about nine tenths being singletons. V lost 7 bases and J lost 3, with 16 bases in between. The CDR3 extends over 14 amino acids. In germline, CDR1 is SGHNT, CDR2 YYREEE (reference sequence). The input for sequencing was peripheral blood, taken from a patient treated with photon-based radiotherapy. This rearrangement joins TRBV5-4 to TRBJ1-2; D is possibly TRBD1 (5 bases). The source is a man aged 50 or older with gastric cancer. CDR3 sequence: CASRVGRADYGYTF. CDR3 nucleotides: TGTGCCAGCCGGGTTGGCAGGGCCGACTATGGCTACACCTTC. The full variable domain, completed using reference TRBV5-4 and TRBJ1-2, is ETGVTQSPTHLIKTRGQQVTLRCSSQSGHNTVSWYQQALGQGPQFIFQYYREEENGRGNFPPRFSGLQFPNYSSELNVNALELDDSALYLCASRVGRADYGYTFGSGTRLTVV.